The clone carrying this TCR beta chain was detected ten times or more. The data originate from a study of T cells after yellow fever vaccination. Using its own MiXCR run on the 5' RACE reads, TCRdb lists one record per CDR3 protein. Here the sample spans about 13,000 distinct CDR3 sequences, 4.5% to 5% being singletons. The germline gives CDR1 SNHLY, CDR2 FYNNEI. The CDR3 has 14 residues. V lost 6 bases and J lost 3, with 14 bases in between. The chain combines TRBV2 with TRBJ2-5; D is ambiguous. This receptor was identified in a man aged 25 to 40 who received the YFV17D yellow fever vaccine. Sample: PBMCs, either bulk or a sorted T-cell subset (CD4+, CD8+, memory, or dextramer-sorted; not recorded which), taken 45 days after the yellow fever booster vaccination. The chain's CDR3 is CASRQTPQEETQYF. The CDR3 nucleotides read TGTGCCAGCAGGCAGACTCCTCAGGAAGAGACCCAGTACTTC.